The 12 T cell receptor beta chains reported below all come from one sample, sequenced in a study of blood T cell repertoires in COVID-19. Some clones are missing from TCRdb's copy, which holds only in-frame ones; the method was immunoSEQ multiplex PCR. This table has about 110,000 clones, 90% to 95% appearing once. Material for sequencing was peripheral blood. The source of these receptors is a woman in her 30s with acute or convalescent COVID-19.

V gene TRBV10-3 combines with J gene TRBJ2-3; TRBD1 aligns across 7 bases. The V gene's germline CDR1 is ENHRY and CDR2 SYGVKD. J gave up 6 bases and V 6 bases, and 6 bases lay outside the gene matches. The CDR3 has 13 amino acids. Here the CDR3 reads CAISGDRVDTQYF. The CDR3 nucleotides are TGTGCCATCAGCGGTGACAGGGTGGATACGCAGTATTTT.

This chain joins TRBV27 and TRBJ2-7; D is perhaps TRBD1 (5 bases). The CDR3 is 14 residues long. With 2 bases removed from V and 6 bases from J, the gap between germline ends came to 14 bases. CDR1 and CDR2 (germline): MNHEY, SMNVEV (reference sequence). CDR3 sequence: CASSLKQGFGEQYF. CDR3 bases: TGTGCCAGCAGTTTAAAGCAGGGCTTCGGCGAGCAGTACTTC.

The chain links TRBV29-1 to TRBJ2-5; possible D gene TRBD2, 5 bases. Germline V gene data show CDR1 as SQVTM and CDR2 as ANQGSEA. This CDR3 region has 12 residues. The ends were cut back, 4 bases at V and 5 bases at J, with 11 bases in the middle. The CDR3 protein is CSVVRGFETQYF. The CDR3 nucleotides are TGCAGCGTTGTACGGGGTTTCGAGACCCAGTACTTC.

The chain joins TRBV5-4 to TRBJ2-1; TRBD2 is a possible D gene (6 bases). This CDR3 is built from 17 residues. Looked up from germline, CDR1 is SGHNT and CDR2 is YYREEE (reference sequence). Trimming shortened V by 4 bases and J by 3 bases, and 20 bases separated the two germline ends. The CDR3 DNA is TGTGCCAGCAGCCATCGGGGAGGACCTAAAGGCTACAATGAGCAGTTCTTC. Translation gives CASSHRGGPKGYNEQFF.

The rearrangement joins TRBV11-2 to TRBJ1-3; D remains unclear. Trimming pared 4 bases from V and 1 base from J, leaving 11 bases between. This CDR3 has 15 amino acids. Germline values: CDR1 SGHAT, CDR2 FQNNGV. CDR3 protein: CASSSPGGSGNTIYF. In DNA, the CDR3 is TGTGCCAGCAGCTCCCCGGGAGGGTCTGGAAACACCATATATTTT.

The CDR3 DNA reads TGTGCCAGCAGTCTAGGCTGGGGACAGTGGCCCTACGAGCAGTACTTC. This encodes CASSLGWGQWPYEQYF. The chain uses TRBV27 and TRBJ2-7; TRBD1 matches at 7 bases. The CDR3 is 16 residues long. Germline CDR1 MNHEY, CDR2 SMNVEV (reference sequence). V lost 5 bases, J lost 2 bases, and 12 bases stayed unmatched.

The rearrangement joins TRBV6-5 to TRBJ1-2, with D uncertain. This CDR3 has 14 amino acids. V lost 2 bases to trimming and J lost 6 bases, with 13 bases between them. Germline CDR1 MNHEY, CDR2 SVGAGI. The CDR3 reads CASSYAGVRNGYTF. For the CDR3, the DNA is TGTGCCAGCAGTTACGCCGGGGTTCGAAATGGCTACACCTTC.

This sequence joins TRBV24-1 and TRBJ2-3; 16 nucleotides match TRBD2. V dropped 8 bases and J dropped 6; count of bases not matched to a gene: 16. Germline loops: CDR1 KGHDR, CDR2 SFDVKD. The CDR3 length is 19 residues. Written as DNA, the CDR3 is TGTGCCACCATTGTATTATCCGGGACTAGCGGGGGGGCAACGGATACGCAGTATTTT. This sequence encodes CATIVLSGTSGGATDTQYF.

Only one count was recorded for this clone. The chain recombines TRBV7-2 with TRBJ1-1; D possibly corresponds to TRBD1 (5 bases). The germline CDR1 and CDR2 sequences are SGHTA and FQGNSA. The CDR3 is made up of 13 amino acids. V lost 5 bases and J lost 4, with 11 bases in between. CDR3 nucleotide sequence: TGTGCCAGCAGCCGTCTCGGGGGCACTGAAGCTTTCTTT. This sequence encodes CASSRLGGTEAFF.

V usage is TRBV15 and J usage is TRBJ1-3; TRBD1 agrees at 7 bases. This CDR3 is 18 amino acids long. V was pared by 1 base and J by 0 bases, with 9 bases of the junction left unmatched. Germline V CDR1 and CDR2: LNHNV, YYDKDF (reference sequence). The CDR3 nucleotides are TGTGCCACCAGCAGAGGGTATGAGGGGGCTCTCTCTGGAAACACCATATATTTT. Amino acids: CATSRGYEGALSGNTIYF.

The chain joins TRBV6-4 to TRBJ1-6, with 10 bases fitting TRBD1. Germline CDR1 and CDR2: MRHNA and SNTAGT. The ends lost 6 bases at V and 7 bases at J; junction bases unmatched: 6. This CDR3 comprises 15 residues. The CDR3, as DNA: TGTGCCAGCAGCACCGGGACAGGGGACAATTCACCCCTCCACTTT. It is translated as CASSTGTGDNSPLHF.

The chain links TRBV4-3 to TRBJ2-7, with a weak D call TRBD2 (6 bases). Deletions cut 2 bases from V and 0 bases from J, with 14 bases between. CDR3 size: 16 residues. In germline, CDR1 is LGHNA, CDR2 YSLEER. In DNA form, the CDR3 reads TGCGCCAGCAGCCAAAGCCGTGGAGGGTCCTCCTACGAGCAGTACTTC. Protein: CASSQSRGGSSYEQYF.